Listed below are T cell receptor beta chains from one sample, sequenced in a study of CD4 T cells in relation to SARS-CoV-2 and coronaviruses. These TCRs are of unknown antigen specificity. Sequencing was performed with immunoSEQ multiplex PCR; in TCRdb, only in-frame clones are kept and a portion is missing. The repertoire holds some 29,000 clones, with around two thirds as singletons. What was sequenced was CD4+ T cells from PBMCs, cultured in vitro. The receptors stem from a human donor in good health. Both conserved end residues are part of each CDR3. D genes are given only for firm matches. Clone sizes are given selectively: once, few, many, or a class where the clone is expanded.

D gene: TRBD2
V gene: TRBV4-2
clone size: .
J gene: TRBJ2-7
CDR3 protein: CASSQDLSSGRTDFLYEQYF
CDR3 DNA: TGTGCCAGCAGCCAAGATTTATCTAGCGGGAGGACGGACTTTCTTTACGAGCAGTACTTC

D gene: .
V gene: TRBV7-3
clone size: .
J gene: TRBJ2-6
CDR3 protein: CASSLRGSSSGANVLTF
CDR3 DNA: TGTGCCAGCAGCTTAAGGGGCAGCTCCTCTGGGGCCAACGTCCTGACTTTC

D gene: TRBD2
V gene: TRBV5-4
clone size: .
J gene: TRBJ2-3
CDR3 protein: CASSSSGLAGTDTQYF
CDR3 DNA: TGTGCCAGCAGCTCCTCGGGACTAGCGGGCACAGATACGCAGTATTTT

D gene: TRBD1
V gene: TRBV5-8
clone size: few
J gene: TRBJ1-5
CDR3 protein: CASSPGGFEDQPQHF
CDR3 DNA: TGTGCCAGCAGCCCAGGGGGTTTCGAGGATCAGCCCCAGCATTTT

D gene: TRBD1
V gene: TRBV5-1
clone size: .
J gene: TRBJ2-5
CDR3 protein: CASSLRQGAQEETQYF
CDR3 DNA: TGCGCCAGCAGCTTACGACAGGGGGCTCAGGAGGAGACCCAGTACTTC

D gene: .
V gene: TRBV4-1
clone size: .
J gene: TRBJ2-3
CDR3 protein: CASSHLLASTDTQYF
CDR3 DNA: TGCGCCAGCAGCCACCTTTTGGCTAGCACAGATACGCAGTATTTT

D gene: .
V gene: TRBV11-2
clone size: .
J gene: TRBJ2-3
CDR3 protein: CASSLVRGAMSTDTQYF
CDR3 DNA: TGTGCCAGCAGCTTAGTTCGGGGGGCGATGAGCACAGATACGCAGTATTTT

D gene: .
V gene: TRBV5-5
clone size: .
J gene: TRBJ1-3
CDR3 protein: CASSLVVSGNTIYF
CDR3 DNA: TGTGCCAGCAGCTTGGTTGTATCTGGAAACACCATATATTTT

D gene: .
V gene: TRBV27
clone size: .
J gene: TRBJ1-1
CDR3 protein: CASSFWGTSNTEAFF
CDR3 DNA: TGTGCCAGCAGTTTTTGGGGCACATCGAACACTGAAGCTTTCTTT

D gene: TRBD2
V gene: TRBV7-3
clone size: .
J gene: TRBJ2-1
CDR3 protein: CASSLGGRVNEQFF
CDR3 DNA: TGTGCCAGCAGCTTGGGCGGGAGGGTAAATGAGCAGTTCTTC

D gene: .
V gene: TRBV4-3
clone size: .
J gene: TRBJ1-3
CDR3 protein: CASRSSGNTIYF
CDR3 DNA: TGCGCCAGCAGAAGCTCTGGAAACACCATATATTTT

D gene: TRBD1
V gene: TRBV25-1
clone size: once
J gene: TRBJ2-7
CDR3 protein: CASSDMAGGYEQYF
CDR3 DNA: TGTGCCAGCAGTGACATGGCAGGGGGCTACGAGCAGTACTTC

D gene: .
V gene: TRBV18
clone size: .
J gene: TRBJ2-7
CDR3 protein: CASSPYSGPRFNEQYF
CDR3 DNA: TGTGCCAGCTCACCATACTCGGGTCCGCGCTTTAACGAGCAGTACTTC

D gene: .
V gene: TRBV11-2
clone size: .
J gene: TRBJ2-1
CDR3 protein: CASSLESREYNEQFF
CDR3 DNA: TGTGCCAGCAGCTTAGAGAGTAGAGAGTACAATGAGCAGTTCTTC

D gene: .
V gene: TRBV12-3/TRBV12-4
clone size: .
J gene: TRBJ2-6
CDR3 protein: CASGVSGANVLTF
CDR3 DNA: TGTGCCAGCGGGGTGTCTGGGGCCAACGTCCTGACTTTC

D gene: .
V gene: TRBV5-1
clone size: .
J gene: TRBJ2-2
CDR3 protein: CASSPQEGLGGELFF
CDR3 DNA: TGCGCCAGCAGCCCCCAGGAGGGGCTCGGCGGGGAGCTGTTTTTT

D gene: .
V gene: TRBV7-3
clone size: few
J gene: TRBJ1-2
CDR3 protein: CASSLNANYGYTF
CDR3 DNA: TGTGCCAGCAGCTTAAACGCTAACTATGGCTACACCTTC

D gene: .
V gene: TRBV5-1
clone size: .
J gene: TRBJ2-5
CDR3 protein: CASSLFLFGETQYF
CDR3 DNA: TGCGCCAGCAGCTTGTTTTTGTTTGGTGAGACCCAGTACTTC

D gene: .
V gene: TRBV7-2
clone size: .
J gene: TRBJ1-4
CDR3 protein: CASSLGGVANEKLFF
CDR3 DNA: TGTGCCAGCAGCTTAGGTGGGGTAGCTAATGAAAAACTGTTTTTT

D gene: TRBD2
V gene: TRBV6-2/TRBV6-3
clone size: .
J gene: TRBJ2-7
CDR3 protein: CASSYSLLAGGFPSYEQYF
CDR3 DNA: TGTGCCAGCAGTTACTCCCTACTAGCGGGGGGTTTCCCCTCCTACGAGCAGTACTTC

D gene: .
V gene: TRBV19
clone size: .
J gene: TRBJ1-1
CDR3 protein: CASSIGAVTEAFF
CDR3 DNA: TGTGCCAGTAGTATAGGGGCCGTGACTGAAGCTTTCTTT

D gene: TRBD1
V gene: TRBV28
clone size: .
J gene: TRBJ2-3
CDR3 protein: CASSLTGTGFFGTDTQYF
CDR3 DNA: TGTGCCAGCAGCCTCACAGGGACAGGGTTTTTCGGCACAGATACGCAGTATTTT

D gene: TRBD2
V gene: TRBV7-2
clone size: .
J gene: TRBJ2-7
CDR3 protein: CASSLVLGISGRAEQYF
CDR3 DNA: TGTGCCAGCAGCTTAGTTCTCGGGATTAGCGGGAGAGCCGAGCAGTACTTC

D gene: TRBD1
V gene: TRBV5-6
clone size: .
J gene: TRBJ1-1
CDR3 protein: CASSLLPDRGDTEAFF
CDR3 DNA: TGTGCCAGCAGCTTGCTTCCGGACAGGGGGGACACTGAAGCTTTCTTT

D gene: .
V gene: TRBV7-2
clone size: medium-sized
J gene: TRBJ2-5
CDR3 protein: CASSLNTGTTRETQYF
CDR3 DNA: TGTGCCAGCAGCTTAAATACCGGGACAACCAGAGAGACCCAGTACTTC

D gene: .
V gene: TRBV30
clone size: .
J gene: TRBJ2-3
CDR3 protein: CAWTVGGSVADTQYF
CDR3 DNA: TGTGCCTGGACCGTGGGTGGGAGTGTGGCAGATACGCAGTATTTT

D gene: .
V gene: TRBV30
clone size: .
J gene: TRBJ1-3
CDR3 protein: CAWSGVTLSSGNTIYF
CDR3 DNA: TGTGCCTGGAGTGGAGTTACTCTTAGCTCTGGAAACACCATATATTTT

D gene: TRBD1
V gene: TRBV7-9
clone size: .
J gene: TRBJ2-3
CDR3 protein: CASTHGTGGTDTQYF
CDR3 DNA: TGTGCCAGCACTCACGGGACAGGGGGCACAGATACGCAGTATTTT

D gene: .
V gene: TRBV12-3/TRBV12-4
clone size: .
J gene: TRBJ2-1
CDR3 protein: CASIWGSEQFF
CDR3 DNA: TGTGCCAGCATTTGGGGAAGTGAGCAGTTCTTC

D gene: TRBD1
V gene: TRBV19
clone size: .
J gene: TRBJ1-5
CDR3 protein: CASSLAGGLKQPQHF
CDR3 DNA: TGTGCCAGTAGTTTGGCAGGGGGTCTTAAGCAGCCCCAGCATTTT

D gene: TRBD2
V gene: TRBV24-1
clone size: .
J gene: TRBJ2-7
CDR3 protein: CATSGDGGSSYEQYF
CDR3 DNA: TGTGCCACCAGTGGCGACGGGGGGAGCTCCTACGAGCAGTACTTC

D gene: .
V gene: TRBV7-2
clone size: few
J gene: TRBJ2-1
CDR3 protein: CASSLRYNEQFF
CDR3 DNA: TGTGCCAGCAGCTTAAGGTACAATGAGCAGTTCTTC

D gene: .
V gene: TRBV3-1/TRBV3-2
clone size: once
J gene: TRBJ2-3
CDR3 protein: CASSQGGHRTDTQYF
CDR3 DNA: TGTGCCAGCAGCCAAGGAGGACATCGCACAGATACGCAGTATTTT

D gene: .
V gene: TRBV9
clone size: few
J gene: TRBJ2-2
CDR3 protein: CASSVGVALNTGELFF
CDR3 DNA: TGTGCCAGCAGCGTCGGGGTAGCGCTAAACACCGGGGAGCTGTTTTTT